This section outlines one T cell receptor (beta chain) sequence together with its context. Antigen: not known. Germline V lookup: CDR1 SGHAT, CDR2 FQNNGV. Trimming left V 2 bases short and J 5 bases short, with 19 bases between. This CDR3 region has 17 residues. The data derive from a study of cytomegalovirus exposure and HLA in healthy donors. Turning to the study itself: T cells numbering about 179 million yielded around 120 million unique TCR beta sequences in an earlier analysis. Study conclusions and caveats: V- and J-gene trimming of TCR beta was linked (in a later analysis) to a missense DCLRE1C variant.

It was with 60 Vbeta and 13 Jbeta primers that the PCR ran. Assay used: immunoSEQ multiplex PCR; TCRdb lists only in-frame clones, some missing. The sample has over 60,000 clones, 70% to 80% seen once. This TCR derives from a man between 18 and 29 years old in good health and CMV-seronegative. The sample consisted of PBMCs. The chain combines TRBV11-2 with TRBJ2-1; D remains unclear. Written as DNA, the CDR3 is TGTGCCAGCAGCTTAATTCGTGGAAGACATCGGAACAATGAGCAGTTCTTC. It yields the protein CASSLIRGRHRNNEQFF.